This TCR beta chain was recovered during a study of T cells in Graves' hyperthyroidism and ophthalmopathy. Amplified regions were TCR beta CDR3 sequences from RNA transcripts. The TCR CDR3 first-round RT-PCR relied on the HTBI primer set. MiXCR was run by TCRdb on the multiplex PCR reads, yielding one entry per CDR3 protein. The table has 250,000 to 350,000 distinct CDR3 sequences, about 20% seen once. CDR1 is MGHRA, CDR2 YSYEKL, per germline. Trimming pared 3 bases from V and 0 bases from J, leaving 12 bases between. The CDR3 spans 16 residues. Study-wide points: Model-based prediction identified ophthalmopathy a median around seven months prior to its onset.

The sample holds many counts of this clonotype. Antigen unknown. This clonotype was sampled from a man aged 25-45 years with Graves' ophthalmopathy. Source material: blood. The rearrangement uses TRBV4-1 and TRBJ1-5, with unresolved D. The CDR3 DNA reads as TGCGCCAGCAGCCAGGATCACCCCTATAGCAATCAGCCCCAGCATTTT. This codes for CASSQDHPYSNQPQHF.